This T cell receptor (beta chain) was captured in a study of T cells in Graves' hyperthyroidism and ophthalmopathy. Whole-study results and caveats: For ophthalmopathy, model prediction preceded onset by a median roughly 6.5 months.

Uncontrolled infection, other autoimmune disease, pregnancy or lactation disqualified patients from enrolment. RNA transcripts yielded amplified TCR beta CDR3 regions. With the HTBI primer set, the TCR CDR3 went through a first round of RT-PCR. TCRdb independently ran MiXCR on the multiplex PCR reads; one entry per CDR3 protein. Of more than 550,000 distinct CDR3 sequences in the sample, just under 45% were seen once. V dropped 1 base and J dropped 6; count of bases not matched to a gene: 5. The CDR3 runs 15 residues. CDR1 is SNHLY and CDR2 is FYNNEI in the germline V gene. As concerns this clonotype: Antigen: not known.

The sample consisted of peripheral blood or thyroid tissue (not recorded which). The chain uses TRBV2 and TRBJ1-4; 7 bases map to TRBD1. This clonotype was sampled from an adult man with Graves' disease, either hyperthyroidism or ophthalmopathy (not recorded which). DNA of the CDR3: TGTGCCAGCAGTGAAGAGGGGACAGCGGATGAAAAACTGTTTTTT. As protein: CASSEEGTADEKLFF.